The clone carrying this T cell receptor (beta chain) was observed a few times. Its cognate antigen is unknown. The record originates from a study of response to subunit inactivated influenza vaccine. Findings and caveats of the study: The authors put forward the suggestion that each seasonal influenza vaccination may bring in only a limited number of new T cells.

MiXCR, applied by TCRdb to the RT-PCR reads, yields one record per CDR3 protein. The table includes just under 250,000 distinct CDR3 sequences, about 12% detected once. The CDR3 sequence is 13 residues long. Germline CDR1 reads ENHRY; CDR2 reads SYGVKD. Trimming at V came to 7 bases and at J to 5 bases, leaving 7 bases not matched to a gene. The rearrangement joins TRBV10-3 to TRBJ2-7; 8 nucleotides align to TRBD1. The receptor was derived from a man aged 45 to 65 who received an inactivated influenza vaccine. The sequencing used non-naive T cells sorted from PBMCs, collected 14 to 15 days before vaccination. The CDR3 here is CAITGQGVNEQYF. The CDR3 DNA sequence: TGTGCCATCACCGGACAGGGCGTGAACGAGCAGTACTTC.